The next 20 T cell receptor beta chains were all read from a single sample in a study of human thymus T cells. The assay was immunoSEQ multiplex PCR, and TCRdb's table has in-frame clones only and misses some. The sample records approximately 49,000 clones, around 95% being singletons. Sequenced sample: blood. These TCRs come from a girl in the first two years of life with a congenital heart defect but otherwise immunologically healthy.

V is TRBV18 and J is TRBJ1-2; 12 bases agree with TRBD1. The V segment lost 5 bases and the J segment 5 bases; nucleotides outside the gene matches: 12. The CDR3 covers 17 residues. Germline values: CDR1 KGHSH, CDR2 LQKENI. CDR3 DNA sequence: TGTGCCAGCTCAACGGGGACAGGGGGCGAGGGAATATATGGCTACACCTTC. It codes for CASSTGTGGEGIYGYTF.

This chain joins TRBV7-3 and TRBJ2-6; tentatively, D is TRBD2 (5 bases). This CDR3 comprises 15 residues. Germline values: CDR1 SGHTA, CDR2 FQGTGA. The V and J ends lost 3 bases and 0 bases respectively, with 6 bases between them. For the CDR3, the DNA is TGTGCCAGCAGCTTCGGGAACTCTGGGGCCAACGTCCTGACTTTC. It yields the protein CASSFGNSGANVLTF.

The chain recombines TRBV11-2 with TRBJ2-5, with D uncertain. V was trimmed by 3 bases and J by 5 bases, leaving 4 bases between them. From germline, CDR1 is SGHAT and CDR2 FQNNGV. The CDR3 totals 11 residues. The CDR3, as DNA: TGTGCCAGCAGCTTCAGGGAGACCCAGTACTTC. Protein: CASSFRETQYF.

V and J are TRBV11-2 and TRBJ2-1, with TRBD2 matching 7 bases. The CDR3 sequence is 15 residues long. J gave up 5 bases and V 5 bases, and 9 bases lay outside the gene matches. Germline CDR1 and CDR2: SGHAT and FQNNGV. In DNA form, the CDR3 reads TGTGCCAGCAGCCCCGCTGAGCGGGGAAACAATGAGCAGTTCTTC. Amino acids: CASSPAERGNNEQFF. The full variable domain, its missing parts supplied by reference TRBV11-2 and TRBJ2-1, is EAGVAQSPRYKIIEKRQSVAFWCNPISGHATLYWYQQILGQGPKLLIQFQNNGVVDDSQLPKDRFSAERLKGVDSTLKIQPAKLEDSAVYLCASSPAERGNNEQFFGPGTRLTVL.

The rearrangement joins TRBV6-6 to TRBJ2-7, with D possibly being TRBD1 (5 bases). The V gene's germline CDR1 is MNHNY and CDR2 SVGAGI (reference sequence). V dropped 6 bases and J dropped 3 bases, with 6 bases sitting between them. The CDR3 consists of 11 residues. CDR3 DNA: TGTGCCAGCAGGGACAACTACGAGCAGTACTTC. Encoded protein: CASRDNYEQYF.

The CDR3: CASSPWVGGKTNEKLFF. The CDR3 nucleotides read TGTGCCAGCAGTCCATGGGTGGGGGGTAAGACTAATGAAAAACTGTTTTTT. The chain is built from TRBV27 and TRBJ1-4; D might be TRBD1 (5 bases). Germline CDR1 is MNHEY and CDR2 is SMNVEV (reference sequence). V shed 5 bases and J shed 2 bases, with 18 bases lying between them. There are 17 residues in the CDR3.

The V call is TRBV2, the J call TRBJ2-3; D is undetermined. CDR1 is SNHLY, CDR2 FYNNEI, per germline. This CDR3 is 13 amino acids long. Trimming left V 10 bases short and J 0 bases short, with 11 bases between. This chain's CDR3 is CATGTHSTDTQYF. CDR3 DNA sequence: TGTGCCACGGGCACGCATAGCACAGATACGCAGTATTTT. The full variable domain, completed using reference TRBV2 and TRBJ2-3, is EPEVTQTPSHQVTQMGQEVILRCVPISNHLYFYWYRQILGQKVEFLVSFYNNEISEKSEIFDDQFSVERPDGSNFTLKIRSTKLEDSAMYFCATGTHSTDTQYFGPGTRLTVL.

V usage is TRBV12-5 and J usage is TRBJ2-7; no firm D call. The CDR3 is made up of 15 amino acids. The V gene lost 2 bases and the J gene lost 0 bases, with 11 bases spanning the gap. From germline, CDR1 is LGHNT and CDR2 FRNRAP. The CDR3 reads CASGLWGTSSYEQYF. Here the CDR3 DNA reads TGTGCTAGTGGTTTGTGGGGAACCTCCTCCTACGAGCAGTACTTC.

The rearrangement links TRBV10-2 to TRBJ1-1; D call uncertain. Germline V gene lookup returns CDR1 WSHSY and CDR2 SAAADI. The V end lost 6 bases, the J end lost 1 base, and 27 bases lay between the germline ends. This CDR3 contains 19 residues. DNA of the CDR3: TGCGCCAGCAGGTGGAGACCTAGCCAGCCGAACCGAGCGAACACTGAAGCTTTCTTT. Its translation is CASRWRPSQPNRANTEAFF.

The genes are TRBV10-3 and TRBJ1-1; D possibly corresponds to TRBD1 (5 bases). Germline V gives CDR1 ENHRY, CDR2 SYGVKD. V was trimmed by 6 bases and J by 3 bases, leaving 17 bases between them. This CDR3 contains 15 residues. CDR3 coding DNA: TGTGCCATCAGACCTCTCCCCCCGGGGGACACTGAAGCTTTCTTT. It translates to CAIRPLPPGDTEAFF.

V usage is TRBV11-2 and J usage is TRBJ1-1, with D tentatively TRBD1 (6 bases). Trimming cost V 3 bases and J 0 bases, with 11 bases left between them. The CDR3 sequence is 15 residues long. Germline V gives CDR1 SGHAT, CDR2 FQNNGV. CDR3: CASSFRGALNTEAFF. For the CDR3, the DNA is TGTGCCAGCAGCTTCAGGGGCGCTCTGAACACTGAAGCTTTCTTT.

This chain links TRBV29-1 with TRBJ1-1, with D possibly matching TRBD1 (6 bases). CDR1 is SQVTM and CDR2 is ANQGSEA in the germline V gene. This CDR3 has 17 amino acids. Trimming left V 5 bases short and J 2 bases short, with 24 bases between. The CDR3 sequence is CSVTPRGGGVRNTEAFF. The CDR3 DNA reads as TGCAGCGTTACCCCGAGGGGGGGAGGGGTGCGCAACACTGAAGCTTTCTTT.

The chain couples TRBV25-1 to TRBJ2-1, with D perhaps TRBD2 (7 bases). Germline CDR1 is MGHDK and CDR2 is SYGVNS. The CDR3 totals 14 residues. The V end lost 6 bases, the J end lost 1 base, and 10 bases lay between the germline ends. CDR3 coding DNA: TGTGCCAGCAGGGGGAGGGGGTCCTACAATGAGCAGTTCTTC. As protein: CASRGRGSYNEQFF. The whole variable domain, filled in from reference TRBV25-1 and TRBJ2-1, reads EADIYQTPRYLVIGTGKKITLECSQTMGHDKMYWYQQDPGMELHLIHYSYGVNSTEKGDLSSESTVSRIRTEHFPLTLESARPSHTSQYLCASRGRGSYNEQFFGPGTRLTVL.

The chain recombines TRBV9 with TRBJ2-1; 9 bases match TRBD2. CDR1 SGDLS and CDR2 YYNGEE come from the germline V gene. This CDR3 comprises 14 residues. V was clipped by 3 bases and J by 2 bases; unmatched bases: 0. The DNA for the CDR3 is TGTGCCAGCAGCGCTAGCGGGACCTACAATGAGCAGTTCTTC. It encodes CASSASGTYNEQFF.

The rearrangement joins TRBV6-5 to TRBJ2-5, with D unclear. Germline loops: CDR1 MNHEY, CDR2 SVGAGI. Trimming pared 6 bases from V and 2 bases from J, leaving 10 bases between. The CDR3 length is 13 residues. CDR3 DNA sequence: TGTGCCAGCAGAAGGATACTTCAAGAGACCCAGTACTTC. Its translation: CASRRILQETQYF.

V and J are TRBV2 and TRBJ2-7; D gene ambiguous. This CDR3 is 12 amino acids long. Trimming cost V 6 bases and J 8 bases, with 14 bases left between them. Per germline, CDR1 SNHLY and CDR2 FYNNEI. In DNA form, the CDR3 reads TGTGCCAGCAGCCCCGGGCCCAATAAGCAGTACTTC. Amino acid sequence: CASSPGPNKQYF.

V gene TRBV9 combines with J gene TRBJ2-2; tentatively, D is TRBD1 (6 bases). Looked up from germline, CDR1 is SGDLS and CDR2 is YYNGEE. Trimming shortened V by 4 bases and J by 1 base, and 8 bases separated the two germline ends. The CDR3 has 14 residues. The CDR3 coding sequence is TGTGCCAGCAGCATCAGGGGGAACACCGGGGAGCTGTTTTTT. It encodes CASSIRGNTGELFF.

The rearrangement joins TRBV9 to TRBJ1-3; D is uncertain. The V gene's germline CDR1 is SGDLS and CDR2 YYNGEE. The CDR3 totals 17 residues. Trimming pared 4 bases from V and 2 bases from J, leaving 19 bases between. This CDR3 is CASSPQGPAAPGNTIYF. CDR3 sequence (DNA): TGTGCCAGCAGCCCTCAAGGACCGGCCGCTCCTGGAAACACCATATATTTT.

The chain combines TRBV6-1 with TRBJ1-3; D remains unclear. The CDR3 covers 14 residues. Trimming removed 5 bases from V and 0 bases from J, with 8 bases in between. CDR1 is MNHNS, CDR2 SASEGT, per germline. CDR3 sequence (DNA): TGTGCCAGCAGTACAGAGGCCTCTGGAAACACCATATATTTT. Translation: CASSTEASGNTIYF.

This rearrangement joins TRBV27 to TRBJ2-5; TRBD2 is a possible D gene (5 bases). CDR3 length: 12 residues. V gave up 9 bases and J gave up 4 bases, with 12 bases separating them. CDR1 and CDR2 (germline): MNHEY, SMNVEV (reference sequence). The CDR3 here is CARGPAGETQYF. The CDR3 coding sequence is TGTGCCAGAGGGCCCGCGGGAGAGACCCAGTACTTC.